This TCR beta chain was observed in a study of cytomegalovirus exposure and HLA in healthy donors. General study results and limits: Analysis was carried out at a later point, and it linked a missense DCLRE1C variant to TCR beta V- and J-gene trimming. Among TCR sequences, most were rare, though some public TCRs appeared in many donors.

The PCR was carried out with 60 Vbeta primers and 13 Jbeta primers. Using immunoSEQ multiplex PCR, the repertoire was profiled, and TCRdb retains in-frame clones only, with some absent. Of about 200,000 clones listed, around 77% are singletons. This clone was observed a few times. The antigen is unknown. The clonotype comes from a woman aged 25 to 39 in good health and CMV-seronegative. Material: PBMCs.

CDR3 loop: CASSGEGWYTEAFF. CDR3 nucleotides: TGTGCCAGCAGTGGGGAGGGGTGGTACACTGAAGCTTTCTTT. V and J are TRBV2 and TRBJ1-1, with a tentative D call TRBD1 (5 bases). The CDR3 sequence is 14 residues long. Germline V gene data show CDR1 as SNHLY and CDR2 as FYNNEI. Trimming shortened V by 4 bases and J by 3 bases, and 12 bases separated the two germline ends.